This passage covers 8 T cell receptor beta chains from one sample sequenced in a study of T cell responses to AZD1222 COVID-19 vaccine. Here immunoSEQ multiplex PCR was the method, and the copy in TCRdb shows in-frame clones only, minus some. The table lists about 60,000 clones, 65% to 80% of them singletons. The source was peripheral blood, collected 28 days after the second AZD1222 dose. The receptor set was obtained from an adult who received the AZD1222 COVID-19 vaccine.

The V gene is TRBV29-1, the J gene TRBJ1-1; the D gene is possibly TRBD1 (5 bases). The ends were cut back, 3 bases at V and 5 bases at J, with 10 bases in the middle. Germline V gene lookup returns CDR1 SQVTM and CDR2 ANQGSEA. This CDR3 has 12 residues. The CDR3 coding sequence is TGCAGCGTTGAGGCGGGGGAAACTGAAGCTTTCTTT. Protein sequence: CSVEAGETEAFF.

The rearrangement joins TRBV15 to TRBJ2-3; either TRBD1 or TRBD2 may fit D (7 bases each). V dropped 3 bases and J dropped 5 bases, with 18 bases sitting between them. Germline V gene sequence: CDR1 LNHNV, CDR2 YYDKDF (reference sequence). CDR3 length: 16 amino acids. For the CDR3, the DNA is TGTGCCACCAGCAGTGGGAGGGGGCTAGCGGAAGATACGCAGTATTTT. It is translated as CATSSGRGLAEDTQYF.

The chain is built from TRBV3-1 (or the pseudogene TRBV3-2) and TRBJ2-3; 8 bases fit TRBD2. J gave up 4 bases and V 2 bases, and 5 bases lay outside the gene matches. The CDR3 is made up of 15 amino acids. From germline, CDR1 is LGHDT and CDR2 YNNKEL (reference sequence). The CDR3 nucleotides are TGTGCCAGCAGCCAATCAGGACTAGCTTCAGATACGCAGTATTTT. Translating it yields CASSQSGLASDTQYF.

V gene TRBV28 combines with J gene TRBJ2-5; 7 bases match TRBD2. The CDR3 runs to 13 residues. The germline V gene has CDR1 MDHEN and CDR2 SYDVKM. Trimming took 7 bases from V and 3 from J; bases not matched to a gene: 5. The CDR3 nucleotides are TGTGCCAGCAAAGGGGCGGGAGAAGAGACCCAGTACTTC. Translated: CASKGAGEETQYF.

The V and J genes are TRBV11-2 and TRBJ2-7; D unresolved. Trimming removed 5 bases from V and 3 bases from J, with 14 bases in between. Germline V gene data show CDR1 as SGHAT and CDR2 as FQNNGV. The CDR3 has 14 residues. Here the CDR3 reads CASSHVNSLYEQYF. The CDR3 bases are TGTGCCAGCAGCCATGTCAACAGTCTCTACGAGCAGTACTTC.

The gene calls are TRBV10-2 and TRBJ2-1; 9 bases map to TRBD1. Trimming took 3 bases from V and 4 from J; bases not matched to a gene: 4. Germline-derived CDR1 and CDR2 are WSHSY and SAAADI. This CDR3 has 15 residues. The CDR3 DNA sequence: TGCGCCAGCAGTGATCGGGACAGGGAGTACAATGAGCAGTTCTTC. Encoded protein: CASSDRDREYNEQFF.

The chain combines TRBV7-7 with TRBJ2-2, with no clear D. V lost 4 bases and J 0 bases, leaving 3 bases between the germline ends. The CDR3 contains 13 residues. CDR1 and CDR2 (germline): SSHAT, FNYEAQ (reference sequence). CDR3 residues: CASSSSNTGELFF. In DNA, the CDR3 is TGTGCCAGCAGCTCTTCGAACACCGGGGAGCTGTTTTTT.

For the CDR3, the DNA is TGTGCCAGCAGTTTCCGAGGGGGCGGTTTTCGGTACTTC. Encoded protein: CASSFRGGGFRYF. V usage is TRBV12-3 or TRBV12-4 and J usage is TRBJ2-7, with 7 bases fitting TRBD1. The CDR3 loop spans 13 amino acids. V lost 3 bases and J lost 12; bases outside the gene matches: 11.